The sequence of this TCR beta chain was determined in a study of cytomegalovirus exposure and HLA in healthy donors. Study-level findings and limits: About 180 TCR beta chains were listed as cytomegalovirus-associated.

Trimming took 7 bases from V and 10 from J; bases not matched to a gene: 9. The CDR3 runs 13 residues. In germline, CDR1 is SEHNR, CDR2 FQNEAQ (reference sequence). Use of 60 Vbeta and 13 Jbeta primers characterized the PCR. Sequenced by immunoSEQ multiplex PCR; TCRdb stores in-frame clones only, minus some. The table has 110,000 to 150,000 clones, about 80% seen once. In regard to this clone: Its antigen remains unidentified.

J is TRBJ2-2 and V is TRBV7-9, with TRBD1 matching 7 bases. The sequencing input was PBMCs. The TCR comes from a female donor in good health and CMV-seronegative. The CDR3 sequence: CASKTGSALELFF. Here the CDR3 DNA reads TGTGCCAGCAAGACAGGGTCAGCTTTGGAGCTGTTTTTT.